The rows below give T cell receptor beta chains drawn from one sample of a study of blood T cell repertoires in COVID-19. The protocol was immunoSEQ multiplex PCR, while the TCRdb copy is restricted to in-frame clones and leaves out a portion. This table has 70,000 to 85,000 clones, roughly 87% appearing once. Source material: peripheral blood. The receptors shown here come from a woman aged 50 to 60 with active or convalescent COVID-19. CDR3s include the opening cysteine and the closing phenylalanine or tryptophan. D genes are given only for firm matches. Expanded clones are given a class, and other clones once, few, many or no size at all.

CDR3 length: 15
D gene: .
V gene: TRBV18
J gene: TRBJ1-6
clone size: .
CDR3 DNA: TGTGCCAGCTCACCCGACCGGGTCGGAAATTCACCCCTCCACTTT
CDR3 protein: CASSPDRVGNSPLHF

CDR3 length: 15
D gene: .
V gene: TRBV6-5
J gene: TRBJ1-2
clone size: .
CDR3 DNA: TGTGCCAGCAGAAAAGACAGCAGAACGAACTATGGCTACACCTTC
CDR3 protein: CASRKDSRTNYGYTF

CDR3 length: 17
D gene: TRBD1
V gene: TRBV7-2
J gene: TRBJ2-5
clone size: .
CDR3 DNA: TGTGCCAGCAGCTTAAATGGCCGACAGGGATCCCAAGAGACCCAGTACTTC
CDR3 protein: CASSLNGRQGSQETQYF

CDR3 length: 17
D gene: .
V gene: TRBV4-2
J gene: TRBJ1-1
clone size: .
CDR3 DNA: TGTGCCAGCAGCCAAGGGGATAGGAGTCTACGGGGAGCTGAAGCTTTCTTT
CDR3 protein: CASSQGDRSLRGAEAFF

CDR3 length: 14
D gene: .
V gene: TRBV9
J gene: TRBJ1-3
clone size: .
CDR3 DNA: TGTGCCAGCAGCGTAGGGAAGGGGGGGGACACCATATATTTT
CDR3 protein: CASSVGKGGDTIYF

CDR3 length: 15
D gene: TRBD1
V gene: TRBV7-2
J gene: TRBJ2-5
clone size: .
CDR3 DNA: TGTGCCAGCAGCTTACTGGGGACAGGCGGGGAGACCCAGTACTTC
CDR3 protein: CASSLLGTGGETQYF

CDR3 length: 14
D gene: TRBD1
V gene: TRBV6-5
J gene: TRBJ2-7
clone size: .
CDR3 DNA: TGTGCCAGCAGCTCCCGGACAGGGGGCTACGAGCAGTACTTC
CDR3 protein: CASSSRTGGYEQYF

CDR3 length: 15
D gene: TRBD1
V gene: TRBV19
J gene: TRBJ1-2
clone size: .
CDR3 DNA: TGTGCCAGTAGTATCCCCGTGGCAGGGGGCGGTGGCTACACCTTC
CDR3 protein: CASSIPVAGGGGYTF

CDR3 length: 15
D gene: TRBD2
V gene: TRBV7-2
J gene: TRBJ2-7
clone size: .
CDR3 DNA: TGTGCCAGCAGCTTACTAGCGGGGGCCCCCTACGAGCAGTACTTC
CDR3 protein: CASSLLAGAPYEQYF

CDR3 length: 14
D gene: .
V gene: TRBV19
J gene: TRBJ1-3
clone size: .
CDR3 DNA: TGTGCCAGTAGTAGGGGGGGAGCTGGAAACACCATATATTTT
CDR3 protein: CASSRGGAGNTIYF

CDR3 length: 15
D gene: TRBD1
V gene: TRBV5-1
J gene: TRBJ2-3
clone size: .
CDR3 DNA: TGCGCCAGCAGCTTTACAGGGGATAGCACAGATACGCAGTATTTT
CDR3 protein: CASSFTGDSTDTQYF

CDR3 length: 18
D gene: TRBD1
V gene: TRBV10-3
J gene: TRBJ2-3
clone size: .
CDR3 DNA: TGTGCCATCAGTGAGTCGGGAGGGACAGGGACCACCCACGATACGCAGTATTTT
CDR3 protein: CAISESGGTGTTHDTQYF

CDR3 length: 15
D gene: TRBD1
V gene: TRBV5-1
J gene: TRBJ1-2
clone size: .
CDR3 DNA: TGCGCCAGCAGCGCCTCGGGGACAGCGAGCTATGGCTACACCTTC
CDR3 protein: CASSASGTASYGYTF

CDR3 length: 15
D gene: TRBD1
V gene: TRBV30
J gene: TRBJ1-6
clone size: .
CDR3 DNA: TGTGCCTGGAGTGCGGACAGGGGGCTTGGTTCACCCCTCCACTTT
CDR3 protein: CAWSADRGLGSPLHF

CDR3 length: 14
D gene: .
V gene: TRBV6-5
J gene: TRBJ2-5
clone size: .
CDR3 DNA: TGTGCCAGCAGCCGCACTAGCACCTCTCGGACCCAGTACTTC
CDR3 protein: CASSRTSTSRTQYF

CDR3 length: 18
D gene: .
V gene: TRBV14
J gene: TRBJ1-1
clone size: .
CDR3 DNA: TGTGCCAGCAGCCCACGCTCGTGGGGGGGAATGGTGAACACTGAAGCTTTCTTT
CDR3 protein: CASSPRSWGGMVNTEAFF

CDR3 length: 13
D gene: TRBD1
V gene: TRBV7-9
J gene: TRBJ1-3
clone size: .
CDR3 DNA: TGTGCCAGCCGGGACAGCTCTGGAAACACCATATATTTT
CDR3 protein: CASRDSSGNTIYF

CDR3 length: 15
D gene: TRBD1
V gene: TRBV6-6
J gene: TRBJ2-1
clone size: .
CDR3 DNA: TGTGCCAGCAGTGGACCGGGACAGGGAAACAATGAGCAGTTCTTC
CDR3 protein: CASSGPGQGNNEQFF

CDR3 length: 13
D gene: .
V gene: TRBV10-3
J gene: TRBJ1-3
clone size: .
CDR3 DNA: TGTGCCATCAGTGAGTCAGCGCGAAACACCATATATTTT
CDR3 protein: CAISESARNTIYF

CDR3 length: 12
D gene: .
V gene: TRBV14
J gene: TRBJ1-2
clone size: .
CDR3 DNA: TGTGCCAGCAGCTGGTCGAGTTATGGCTACACCTTC
CDR3 protein: CASSWSSYGYTF

CDR3 length: 13
D gene: TRBD1
V gene: TRBV18
J gene: TRBJ1-1
clone size: once
CDR3 DNA: TGTGCCAGCTCTCGACAGGGTGGGACTGAAGCTTTCTTT
CDR3 protein: CASSRQGGTEAFF

CDR3 length: 13
D gene: .
V gene: TRBV7-2
J gene: TRBJ2-7
clone size: .
CDR3 DNA: TGTGCCAGCAGCTTAGATGAGGTCTACGAGCAGTACTTC
CDR3 protein: CASSLDEVYEQYF

CDR3 length: 15
D gene: .
V gene: TRBV12-5
J gene: TRBJ2-1
clone size: .
CDR3 DNA: TGTGCTAGTGGTTTGGTTGAGGGTTACGCATCGGAGCAGTTCTTC
CDR3 protein: CASGLVEGYASEQFF

CDR3 length: 17
D gene: .
V gene: TRBV19
J gene: TRBJ1-5
clone size: once
CDR3 DNA: TGTGCCAGTAGTATAACAGGCGGCCAGGTTGTTGGGCAGCCCCAGCATTTT
CDR3 protein: CASSITGGQVVGQPQHF

CDR3 length: 13
D gene: .
V gene: TRBV19
J gene: TRBJ1-1
clone size: .
CDR3 DNA: TGTGCCAGTAGTGAACAGAAGAACACTGAAGCTTTCTTT
CDR3 protein: CASSEQKNTEAFF

CDR3 length: 16
D gene: TRBD2
V gene: TRBV6-4
J gene: TRBJ2-1
clone size: .
CDR3 DNA: TGTGCCAGCAGTGAGTCAATGGGACTAGCATACAATGAGCAGTTCTTC
CDR3 protein: CASSESMGLAYNEQFF

CDR3 length: 14
D gene: .
V gene: TRBV6-1
J gene: TRBJ2-7
clone size: .
CDR3 DNA: TGTGCCAGCAGTGACAGGGTCGGCGACTACGAGCAGTACTTC
CDR3 protein: CASSDRVGDYEQYF

CDR3 length: 14
D gene: .
V gene: TRBV4-1
J gene: TRBJ1-4
clone size: few
CDR3 DNA: TGCGCCAGCAGCCAGGGAGGGTCTGGCGAAAAACTGTTTTTT
CDR3 protein: CASSQGGSGEKLFF